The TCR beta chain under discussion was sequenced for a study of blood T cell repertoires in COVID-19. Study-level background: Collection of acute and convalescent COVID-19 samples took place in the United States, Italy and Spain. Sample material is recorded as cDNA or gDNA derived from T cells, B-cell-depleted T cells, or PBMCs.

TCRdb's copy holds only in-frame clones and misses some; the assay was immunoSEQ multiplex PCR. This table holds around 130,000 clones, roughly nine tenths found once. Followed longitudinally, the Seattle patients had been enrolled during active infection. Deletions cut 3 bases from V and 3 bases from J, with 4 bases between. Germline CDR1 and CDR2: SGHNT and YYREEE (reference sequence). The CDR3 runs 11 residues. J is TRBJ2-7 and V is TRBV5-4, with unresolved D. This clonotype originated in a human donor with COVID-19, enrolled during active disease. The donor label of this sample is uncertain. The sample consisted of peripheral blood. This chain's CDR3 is CASSSDYEQYF. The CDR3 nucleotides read TGTGCCAGCAGCTCAGACTACGAGCAGTACTTC. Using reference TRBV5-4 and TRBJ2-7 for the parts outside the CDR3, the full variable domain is ETGVTQSPTHLIKTRGQQVTLRCSSQSGHNTVSWYQQALGQGPQFIFQYYREEENGRGNFPPRFSGLQFPNYSSELNVNALELDDSALYLCASSSDYEQYFGPGTRLTVT.